One and the same sample provided the 27 T cell receptor beta chains below, sequenced in a study of OX40 agonist ivuxolimab in advanced cancers. The assay was immunoSEQ multiplex PCR, and TCRdb's table has in-frame clones only and misses some. The repertoire holds some 70,000 clones, with approximately 90% as singletons. Source: CD4+ or CD8+ T cells sorted from blood, taken in a trial of the OX40 agonist ivuxolimab. These receptors were obtained from an adult with an advanced solid tumor such as melanoma, head and neck, liver or kidney cancer.

CDR3 region: CASSQEGLAYNEQFF. CDR3 in DNA: TGCGCCAGCAGCCAAGAGGGACTAGCCTACAATGAGCAGTTCTTC. The chain combines TRBV4-3 with TRBJ2-1; 8 bases align to TRBD2. V gave up 0 bases and J gave up 2 bases; unmatched junction bases: 0. The germline V gene encodes CDR1 LGHNA and CDR2 YSLEER. The CDR3 covers 15 residues.

The chain carries TRBV7-9 and TRBJ2-5, with TRBD2 as a possible D gene (6 bases). Germline loops: CDR1 SEHNR, CDR2 FQNEAQ (reference sequence). CDR3 size: 14 residues. Trimming removed 4 bases at V and 2 bases at J, with 11 bases between. The CDR3 bases are TGTGCCAGCAGCTCCTCTAGCGATCAAGAGACCCAGTACTTC. Its protein product is CASSSSSDQETQYF.

This clone was observed a few times. The genes are TRBV6-5 and TRBJ2-5; 7 bases are a match to TRBD1. V shed 2 bases and J 2 bases; nucleotides not matched to a gene: 2. CDR1 and CDR2 from the germline V gene are MNHEY and SVGAGI. The CDR3 is 14 residues long. The CDR3 DNA reads TGTGCCAGCAGTTACACGGGACAGCAAGAGACCCAGTACTTC. Translation gives CASSYTGQQETQYF.

The J gene is TRBJ1-1, the V gene TRBV15; tentatively, D is TRBD1 (5 bases). Germline CDR1 is LNHNV and CDR2 is YYDKDF (reference sequence). V lost 7 bases, J lost 3 bases, and 12 bases lay in between. This CDR3 comprises 13 residues. Written as DNA, the CDR3 is TGTGCCACCAACATTTGGGGGGACACTGAAGCTTTCTTT. Translated: CATNIWGDTEAFF.

Only a few counts were recorded for this clone. The V call is TRBV7-8, the J call TRBJ2-1; D is unclear. CDR1 is SGHVS, CDR2 FQNEAQ, per germline. The CDR3 consists of 16 residues. Trimming took 1 base from V and 6 from J, leaving 16 bases between them. This chain's CDR3 is CASSLVKGNAANEQFF. In DNA, the CDR3 is TGTGCCAGCAGCTTAGTAAAGGGTAATGCGGCCAATGAGCAGTTCTTC.

V usage is TRBV28 and J usage is TRBJ1-5; TRBD1 matches 9 bases. Germline lookup yields CDR1 MDHEN and CDR2 SYDVKM. The ends lost 5 bases at V and 6 bases at J; junction bases unmatched: 5. This CDR3 region has 14 residues. CDR3 DNA sequence: TGTGCCAGCAGTACAGGGGGCGGTTTTCAGCCCCAGCATTTT. Translated, it gives CASSTGGGFQPQHF.

V and J are TRBV2 and TRBJ2-1, with D perhaps TRBD2 (6 bases). This CDR3 is 15 amino acids long. Per the germline V gene, CDR1 is SNHLY and CDR2 is FYNNEI. The V end was cut by 2 bases, the J end by 6 bases, with 14 bases between. CDR3: CASSESGLYANEQFF. CDR3 nucleotides: TGTGCCAGCAGTGAATCGGGACTCTACGCCAATGAGCAGTTCTTC.

The chain combines TRBV27 with TRBJ1-5; perhaps TRBD1 as D (5 bases). Germline assignment: CDR1 MNHEY and CDR2 SMNVEV (reference sequence). This CDR3 has 19 amino acids. Trimming removed 6 bases at V and 0 bases at J, with 24 bases between. This CDR3 reads CASSVMGGPGPYSNQPQHF. CDR3 coding DNA: TGTGCCAGCAGCGTTATGGGGGGACCCGGCCCTTATAGCAATCAGCCCCAGCATTTT.

This rearrangement joins TRBV7-2 to TRBJ1-1; possible D gene TRBD1, 5 bases. Trimming shortened V by 5 bases and J by 5 bases, and 15 bases separated the two germline ends. Germline values: CDR1 SGHTA, CDR2 FQGNSA. The CDR3 is 14 amino acids. The CDR3 DNA is TGTGCCAGCAGCACGCCCCTTTGGGGGACTGAAGCTTTCTTT. Amino acid sequence: CASSTPLWGTEAFF.

V gene TRBV19 combines with J gene TRBJ2-7; 9 positions agree with TRBD2. Per germline, CDR1 LNHDA and CDR2 SQIVND (reference sequence). Unmatched junction bases numbered 8, after V lost 5 bases and J lost 0 bases. This CDR3 has 16 residues. CDR3 DNA sequence: TGTGCCAGTAGTCTACGGGCGGGAGGGCTCTCCTACGAGCAGTACTTC. This translates into CASSLRAGGLSYEQYF.

The chain carries TRBV4-3 and TRBJ2-3; 12 bases match TRBD2. The CDR3 runs 16 residues. CDR1 and CDR2 (germline): LGHNA, YSLEER. Losses at the gene ends were 4 bases for V and 2 bases for J; bases not matched to a gene: 4. The CDR3 DNA reads TGCGCCAGCAGCCCTAGCGGGGGGGCAATCACAGATACGCAGTATTTT. Translated, it gives CASSPSGGAITDTQYF.

The genes are TRBV7-9 and TRBJ2-5, with 7 bases aligning to TRBD1. TRBJ2-7 matches the DNA end more closely, so the J call is doubtful. In germline, CDR1 is SEHNR, CDR2 FQNEAQ (reference sequence). The CDR3 runs 14 residues. The CDR3 bases are TGTGCCAGCAGACCGACAGGGCTCTCCTACGAGCAGTACTTC. Translated: CASRPTGLSYEQYF.

The V and J genes are TRBV5-5 and TRBJ2-7; D is ambiguous. V dropped 0 bases and J dropped 2 bases, with 9 bases sitting between them. Germline V gives CDR1 SGHKS, CDR2 YYEKEE (reference sequence). The CDR3 spans 14 residues. The CDR3 loop reads CASSLVAGPYEQYF. As DNA, the CDR3 is TGTGCCAGCAGCTTGGTAGCCGGACCCTACGAGCAGTACTTC.

This clone occurred once. The chain links TRBV7-9 to TRBJ1-1, with D possibly being TRBD1 (6 bases). CDR1 SEHNR and CDR2 FQNEAQ come from the germline V gene (reference sequence). V shed 1 base and J shed 8 bases, with 11 bases lying between them. This CDR3 is built from 13 residues. CDR3 amino acids: CASSLGNREEAFF. For the CDR3, the DNA is TGTGCCAGCAGCTTAGGGAACAGGGAGGAAGCTTTCTTT. Using reference TRBV7-9 and TRBJ1-1 for the parts outside the CDR3, the full variable domain is DTGVSQNPRHKITKRGQNVTFRCDPISEHNRLYWYRQTLGQGPEFLTYFQNEAQLEKSRLLSDRFSAERPKGSFSTLEIQRTEQGDSAMYLCASSLGNREEAFFGQGTRLTVV.

The V and J genes are TRBV7-8 and TRBJ1-2; D possibly corresponds to TRBD1 (6 bases). V was pared by 4 bases and J by 10 bases, with 13 bases between. CDR3 size: 12 residues. Germline-derived CDR1 and CDR2 are SGHVS and FQNEAQ. The CDR3 sequence: CASSYRTEPYTF. The CDR3 DNA follows: TGTGCCAGCAGCTACAGGACAGAGCCCTACACCTTC.

This clone was recorded once. The chain recombines TRBV4-1 with TRBJ2-7; TRBD1 agrees at 8 bases. Germline CDR1 MGHRA, CDR2 YSYEKL. The CDR3 spans 16 residues. Losses at the gene ends were 4 bases for V and 3 bases for J; bases not matched to a gene: 11. Here the CDR3 DNA reads TGCGCCAGCAGCCCCGCAGGGGGCTTCGAAATCTACGAGCAGTACTTC. This translates into CASSPAGGFEIYEQYF.

V usage is TRBV5-6 and J usage is TRBJ1-2; D uncertain. The CDR3 runs to 13 residues. V lost 4 bases, J lost 3 bases, and 10 bases lay in between. Germline assignment: CDR1 SGHDT and CDR2 YYEEEE. The CDR3 DNA reads TGTGCCAGCAGCCCCGAGGTGGACTATGGCTACACCTTC. This gives the protein CASSPEVDYGYTF.

The chain couples TRBV6-5 to TRBJ2-7; possible D gene TRBD2, 6 bases. V was shortened by 7 bases and J by 6 bases, with 16 bases between the two germline ends. Germline CDR1 is MNHEY and CDR2 is SVGAGI. The CDR3 is made up of 13 amino acids. The CDR3 protein is CASTRAAGGEQYF. The CDR3 nucleotides read TGTGCCAGCACGAGGGCCGCCGGGGGCGAGCAGTACTTC.

The V and J genes are TRBV6-6 and TRBJ2-6, with no clear D. This CDR3 is built from 16 residues. V was cut by 6 bases and J by 2 bases, with 14 bases left in between. The germline CDR1 and CDR2 sequences are MNHNY and SVGAGI (reference sequence). CDR3 bases: TGTGCCAGCAGCCAACCTTTTGGGGCTGGGGCCAACGTCCTGACTTTC. It encodes CASSQPFGAGANVLTF.

The genes are TRBV23-1 and TRBJ2-1; 9 nucleotides match TRBD2. TRBV23-1 is an ORF, with its function uncertain. V shed 5 bases, J shed 0 bases, and the junction held 8 bases outside the gene matches. The CDR3 length is 17 residues. The chain's CDR3 is CASSYGGRAPSYNEQFF. In DNA, the CDR3 is TGCGCCAGCAGTTACGGCGGGAGGGCACCCTCCTACAATGAGCAGTTCTTC.

This chain connects TRBV6-1 to TRBJ1-1, with no clear D. Trimming stripped 1 base from V and 0 bases from J, with 12 bases between. This CDR3 has 16 amino acids. Germline V gene data show CDR1 as MNHNS and CDR2 as SASEGT. Written as DNA, the CDR3 is TGTGCCAGCAGTGAAGACTACCGGGGTTTGAACACTGAAGCTTTCTTT. Protein product: CASSEDYRGLNTEAFF.

The chain couples TRBV30 to TRBJ2-7; 8 bases agree with TRBD1. The CDR3 runs to 14 residues. After removal of 1 base from V and 2 bases from J, the junction contained 4 bases not matched to a gene. Germline CDR1 and CDR2: GTSNPN and SVGIG (reference sequence). The CDR3: CAWSANRGAYEQYF. Written as DNA, the CDR3 is TGTGCCTGGAGTGCTAACAGGGGGGCCTACGAGCAGTACTTC.

The chain has TRBV9 and TRBJ1-1, with a tentative D call TRBD1 (5 bases). The V gene lost 3 bases and the J gene lost 3 bases, with 9 bases spanning the gap. CDR1 is SGDLS, CDR2 YYNGEE, per germline. The CDR3 contains 13 residues. In nucleotides, the CDR3 is TGTGCCAGCAGCGAAGGGGTCGACACTGAAGCTTTCTTT. Translation: CASSEGVDTEAFF.

J is TRBJ1-5 and V is TRBV4-1, with D hard to call. Germline assignment: CDR1 MGHRA and CDR2 YSYEKL. The CDR3 covers 15 residues. Trimming cost V 0 bases and J 0 bases, with 6 bases left between them. Written as DNA, the CDR3 is TGCGCCAGCAGCCAAGAAGGGTATAGCAATCAGCCCCAGCATTTT. This encodes CASSQEGYSNQPQHF.

The chain joins TRBV5-1 to TRBJ2-5; D may be TRBD1 (5 bases). The V gene lost 1 base and the J gene lost 2 bases, with 9 bases spanning the gap. CDR3 length equals 14 residues. Germline CDR1 reads SGHRS; CDR2 reads YFSETQ. CDR3 bases: TGCGCCAGCAGCTTGTCTCCAGGGCAAGAGACCCAGTACTTC. Its protein is CASSLSPGQETQYF.

This clone was picked up a small number of times. V gene TRBV14 combines with J gene TRBJ2-1; D is unresolved. The V gene lost 1 base and the J gene lost 0 bases, with 4 bases spanning the gap. This CDR3 has 14 residues. CDR1 is SGHDN and CDR2 is FVKESK in the germline V gene. DNA for the CDR3: TGTGCCAGCAGCCAAGTGAACTCCTACAATGAGCAGTTCTTC. Translation gives CASSQVNSYNEQFF.

The V gene is TRBV7-7, the J gene TRBJ2-7; 10 bases agree with TRBD1. V lost 5 bases and J lost 5; bases outside the gene matches: 6. Germline V gene lookup returns CDR1 SSHAT and CDR2 FNYEAQ (reference sequence). This CDR3 has 14 residues. In DNA form, the CDR3 reads TGTGCCAGCAGCCCCGGGACAGGGGTCGACGAGCAGTACTTC. Amino acids: CASSPGTGVDEQYF.